This entry lists 8 T cell receptor beta chains sequenced from one sample in a study of cytomegalovirus exposure and HLA in healthy donors. TCRdb's copy holds only in-frame clones and misses some; the assay was immunoSEQ multiplex PCR. The sample lists around 400,000 clones; around 86% were seen once. The sample consisted of PBMCs. These TCRs come from a woman between 18 and 29 years old in good health and CMV-seronegative.

V usage is TRBV18 and J usage is TRBJ2-7; D possibly corresponds to TRBD1 (6 bases). Trimming shortened V by 2 bases and J by 3 bases, and 26 bases separated the two germline ends. The V gene's germline CDR1 is KGHSH and CDR2 LQKENI. CDR3 size: 19 residues. For the CDR3, the DNA is TGTGCCAGCTCACCAAGGCGGGCAGGGGCTGGCGGCCGCTACTACGAGCAGTACTTC. Translating it yields CASSPRRAGAGGRYYEQYF.

The chain employs TRBV7-7 and TRBJ2-2; the match to TRBD1 covers 7 bases. The length of the CDR3 is 17 residues. V was pared by 4 bases and J by 2 bases, with 10 bases of the junction left unmatched. CDR1 and CDR2 from the germline V gene are SSHAT and FNYEAQ (reference sequence). This chain's CDR3 is CASSSFPRDRNTGELFF. The CDR3, as DNA: TGTGCCAGCAGCTCCTTCCCCCGGGACAGAAACACCGGGGAGCTGTTTTTT.

The genes are TRBV5-1 and TRBJ2-5; the match to TRBD1 covers 8 bases. The ends lost 0 bases at V and 5 bases at J; junction bases unmatched: 3. Germline V CDR1 and CDR2: SGHRS, YFSETQ. This CDR3 region has 14 residues. The CDR3 coding sequence is TGCGCCAGCAGCTTGGCCTACAGGGGGGAGACCCAGTACTTC. Translated, it gives CASSLAYRGETQYF.

The V call is TRBV27, the J call TRBJ1-1; D possibly corresponds to TRBD1 (5 bases). The CDR3 consists of 15 residues. V was trimmed by 4 bases and J by 0 bases, leaving 12 bases between them. CDR1 and CDR2 (germline): MNHEY, SMNVEV (reference sequence). CDR3 protein: CASSWTRDLNTEAFF. DNA of the CDR3: TGTGCCAGCAGTTGGACAAGAGATTTGAACACTGAAGCTTTCTTT.

This chain links TRBV28 with TRBJ1-1, with TRBD1 as a possible D gene (5 bases). Trimming removed 3 bases from V and 2 bases from J, with 10 bases in between. This CDR3 has 14 residues. The V gene's germline CDR1 is MDHEN and CDR2 SYDVKM. Here the CDR3 DNA reads TGTGCCAGCAGTTTTGTAACAGGCAACACTGAAGCTTTCTTT. Translation: CASSFVTGNTEAFF.

This chain uses TRBV4-1 with TRBJ2-2; the D gene is possibly TRBD2 (5 bases). Germline V gives CDR1 MGHRA, CDR2 YSYEKL. CDR3 length: 16 amino acids. Between the trimmed V and J ends, which lost 4 bases and 4 bases, there was a span of 16 bases. DNA for the CDR3: TGCGCCAGCAGCCCGACGACAAGCGGCAGCACCGGGGAGCTGTTTTTT. Translation: CASSPTTSGSTGELFF.

This sequence joins TRBV6-1 and TRBJ2-7; 9 nucleotides line up with TRBD2. Germline assignment: CDR1 MNHNS and CDR2 SASEGT. J gave up 2 bases and V 2 bases, and 1 base lay outside the gene matches. The length of the CDR3 is 14 residues. CDR3 DNA sequence: TGTGCCAGCAGTGAAACTAGCGGGCCCTACGAGCAGTACTTC. It encodes CASSETSGPYEQYF.

The rearrangement uses TRBV4-1 and TRBJ2-7, with 12 positions matching TRBD2. The CDR3 extends over 16 amino acids. Trimming cost V 1 base and J 5 bases; bases outside gene matches: 6. CDR1 is MGHRA and CDR2 is YSYEKL in the germline V gene. This chain's CDR3 is CASSQVSSGGGHEQYF. CDR3 sequence (DNA): TGCGCCAGCAGCCAAGTCTCTAGCGGGGGGGGGCACGAGCAGTACTTC.